The next 26 T cell receptor beta chains were all read from a single sample in a study of T cell clonality in common variable immunodeficiency (dated by TCRdb to between 2014 and 2017). The method was the immunoSEQ multiplex PCR assay. TCRdb took this table from immuneACCESS and kept in-frame rearrangements with V and J called. Such tables lack part of the clones; where checked against another copy, unresolved V genes explain under half of the gap, and the rest is unexplained. In this sample the table shows 60,000 to 75,000 clones, and no singletons are among them. The ten largest clones represent roughly 1.7% of the sample. Specimen: peripheral blood mononuclear cells. All receptors derive from a person aged 18-70 years in good health.

A word on this clone: The CDR3 extends 3 residues past the end of the read, so its final part is completed from the germline J gene. The chain joins TRBV18 to TRBJ2-2; a possible D gene is TRBD2 (6 bases). Germline CDR1 reads KGHSH; CDR2 reads LQKENI. Trimming pared 3 bases from V and 6 bases from J, leaving 20 bases between. The CDR3 loop spans 17 amino acids. Incomplete CDR3 DNA: TGTGCCAGCTCACCCCCCGGGACTGCTAACATCCCCGGGGAG. The encoded protein is CASSPPGTANIPGE. The whole CDR3 reads CASSPPGTANIPGELFF.

This clone was counted many times. From the germline J gene comes the end of the CDR3, since the read stops 3 residues before it. The same CDR3 also results from other DNA sequences found in this sample. The V and J genes are TRBV7-2 and TRBJ2-7; D is undetermined. The germline V gene has CDR1 SGHTA and CDR2 FQGNSA. V was clipped by 5 bases and J by 5 bases, with 16 bases between them. The CDR3 is 14 amino acids. The CDR3 bases that were read are TGTGCCAGCAGCCCAAGCCGGTCTCTCCACGAG. Translation: CASSPSRSLHE. From start to end, the CDR3 is CASSPSRSLHEQYF. Variable domain in full (rest from reference TRBV7-2 and TRBJ2-7): GAGVSQSPSNKVTEKGKDVELRCDPISGHTALYWYRQSLGQGLEFLIYFQGNSAPDKSGLPSDRFSAERTGGSVSTLTIQRTQQEDSAVYLCASSPSRSLHEQYFGPGTRLTVT.

This clone was detected many times. The DNA ends 3 residues before the CDR3 does, and the rest of the CDR3 is filled in from the germline J gene. The J gene is TRBJ1-1, the V gene TRBV2, with TRBD1 matching 8 bases. The CDR3 runs 15 residues. V gave up 3 bases and J gave up 4 bases; unmatched junction bases: 7. The germline V gene has CDR1 SNHLY and CDR2 FYNNEI. CDR3: CASSESFTGGTEAFF. The covered CDR3 bases are TGTGCCAGCAGTGAGTCATTTACAGGGGGCACTGAA.

This clone has ten or more counts. The CDR3 end is not reached by the read, which stops 3 residues before it; the germline J gene fills it in. The chain combines TRBV19 with TRBJ1-2, with 9 bases matching TRBD1. This CDR3 is 16 amino acids long. Germline values: CDR1 LNHDA, CDR2 SQIVND (reference sequence). Trimming took 6 bases from V and 5 from J; bases not matched to a gene: 13. The CDR3 here is CASSLTSGTGQYGYTF. The covered CDR3 bases are TGTGCCAGTAGCCTAACATCCGGGACAGGGCAATATGGC.

This clone has ten or more counts. The sequence runs out 3 residues before the end of the CDR3; the remainder is reconstructed from the germline J gene. V and J are TRBV30 and TRBJ1-5, with 8 bases that match TRBD1. The CDR3 covers 13 residues. Germline CDR1 reads GTSNPN; CDR2 reads SVGIG (reference sequence). V was clipped by 6 bases and J by 6 bases; unmatched bases: 7. The CDR3 loop is CACSRGRGQPQHF. CDR3 bases read: TGTGCCTGCTCCAGGGGGCGGGGTCAGCCC.

Many counts were recorded for this clone. The read comes to an end 3 residues before the CDR3 does, leaving the germline J gene to fill in the end. This chain connects TRBV5-1 to TRBJ2-1, with unresolved D. The germline V gene encodes CDR1 SGHRS and CDR2 YFSETQ. The CDR3 is 11 residues long. The germline V and J ends were trimmed by 5 bases and 8 bases, with 8 bases remaining between them. The DNA read from the CDR3 is TGCGCCAGCAGGGTGGGCGATGAG. Its translation: CASRVGDE. The full CDR3 protein reads CASRVGDEQFF.

At least ten counts were recorded for this clone. The read finishes 3 residues shy of the CDR3 end, and the germline J gene is used to complete it. The chain is built from TRBV12-3 or TRBV12-4 and TRBJ2-2; 12 nucleotides line up with TRBD2. V shed 2 bases and J 6 bases; nucleotides not matched to a gene: 10. CDR3 length: 18 amino acids. The DNA read from the CDR3 is TGTGCCAGCAGTTTACGTCTGACTAGCGGGAGTAAGGCCGGGGAG. Protein: CASSLRLTSGSKAGE. The whole CDR3 reads CASSLRLTSGSKAGELFF.

This clone was seen repeatedly, ten times or more. Read sequence stops 3 residues before the CDR3 end, and the germline J gene provides the missing end. V is TRBV18 and J is TRBJ1-3; unclear D gene. Germline V gene data show CDR1 as KGHSH and CDR2 as LQKENI. The CDR3 loop spans 16 amino acids. Deletions cut 2 bases from V and 2 bases from J, with 13 bases between. CDR3 amino acids: CASSPVGLSPGNTIYF. CDR3 bases read: TGTGCCAGCTCACCAGTCGGACTCTCTCCTGGAAACACC.

This clone has at least ten counts. Sequencing ends 3 residues short of the CDR3 end; the germline J gene provides the rest. This chain connects TRBV28 to TRBJ2-7, with 15 positions matching TRBD2. The germline V gene encodes CDR1 MDHEN and CDR2 SYDVKM. The CDR3 sequence is 16 residues long. The V gene end was trimmed by 1 base and the J gene end by 6 bases; junction bases not matched to a gene: 4. The CDR3 loop is CASSLYRGLAGGEQYF. The CDR3 bases that were read are TGTGCCAGCAGTTTATACAGGGGACTAGCGGGAGGCGAG.

This clone was detected ten times or more. The read stops 3 residues short of the end of the CDR3; the missing end is completed from the germline J gene. This chain uses TRBV7-9 with TRBJ2-1; tentative D call: TRBD1 (6 bases). V was clipped by 5 bases and J by 2 bases, with 7 bases between them. The CDR3 runs 13 residues. Germline V gene data show CDR1 as SEHNR and CDR2 as FQNEAQ (reference sequence). The DNA read from the CDR3 is TGTGCCAGCAGCCGGGACACCTACAATGAG. The encoded protein is CASSRDTYNE. The complete CDR3 protein is CASSRDTYNEQFF.

This clone was counted many times. The read finishes 3 residues shy of the CDR3 end, and the germline J gene is used to complete it. The chain combines TRBV28 with TRBJ2-7, with 11 bases that match TRBD1. The CDR3 is made up of 14 amino acids. Germline CDR1 is MDHEN and CDR2 is SYDVKM. Losses at the gene ends were 6 bases for V and 0 bases for J; bases not matched to a gene: 1. This CDR3 is CASRGTGGSYEQYF. The sequenced part of the CDR3 DNA is TGTGCCAGCAGAGGGACAGGGGGCTCCTACGAG.

This clone has ten or more counts. The CDR3 sequence is CSGVAENNEQFF. Incomplete CDR3 DNA: TGCAGTGGGGTAGCGGAGAACAATGAG. The chain joins TRBV20-1 to TRBJ2-1; weak D call: TRBD2 (6 bases). The DNA ends 3 residues before the CDR3 does, and the rest of the CDR3 is filled in from the germline J gene. From germline, CDR1 is DFQATT and CDR2 SNEGSKA (reference sequence). V lost 7 bases and J lost 5, with 12 bases in between. The CDR3 totals 12 residues.

This clone was seen repeatedly, ten times or more. The CDR3 end falls 3 residues outside the read, so it is completed with the germline J gene. This chain connects TRBV2 to TRBJ2-2; perhaps TRBD1 as D (6 bases). Germline V gene lookup returns CDR1 SNHLY and CDR2 FYNNEI. The CDR3 runs to 12 residues. Trimming left V 6 bases short and J 8 bases short, with 10 bases between. CDR3 amino acids: CASRPQGGELFF. The sequenced CDR3 bases are TGTGCCAGCAGGCCACAGGGAGGGGAG. The whole variable domain, filled in from reference TRBV2 and TRBJ2-2, reads EPEVTQTPSHQVTQMGQEVILRCVPISNHLYFYWYRQILGQKVEFLVSFYNNEISEKSEIFDDQFSVERPDGSNFTLKIRSTKLEDSAMYFCASRPQGGELFFGEGSRLTVL.

At least ten counts were recorded for this clone. The read ends 3 residues early relative to the CDR3; the germline J gene fills the gap. The chain employs TRBV20-1 and TRBJ2-4, with a tentative D call TRBD1 (6 bases). The length of the CDR3 is 16 residues. Germline values: CDR1 DFQATT, CDR2 SNEGSKA (reference sequence). V was cut by 0 bases and J by 3 bases, with 15 bases left in between. The CDR3 DNA, read in part, is TGCAGTGCTAGAGATGCAGGGGCGGTAGGCAAAAACATT. Its translation is CSARDAGAVGKNI. The whole CDR3 reads CSARDAGAVGKNIQYF.

Worth noting for this clone: The CDR3 goes on 3 residues after the read ends, and that part is filled in from the germline J gene. This chain uses TRBV11-2 with TRBJ2-7; 9 positions match TRBD1. Germline V gene sequence: CDR1 SGHAT, CDR2 FQNNGV. The trim removed 1 base at V and 4 bases at J, leaving 5 bases unmatched. This CDR3 spans 15 amino acids. CDR3 sequence reads: CASSLGSGTGYEQYF. Partial CDR3 DNA: TGTGCCAGCAGCTTAGGGTCCGGGACAGGGTACGAG. Variable domain in full (rest from reference TRBV11-2 and TRBJ2-7): EAGVAQSPRYKIIEKRQSVAFWCNPISGHATLYWYQQILGQGPKLLIQFQNNGVVDDSQLPKDRFSAERLKGVDSTLKIQPAKLEDSAVYLCASSLGSGTGYEQYFGPGTRLTVT.

This clone has at least ten counts. Read sequence stops 3 residues before the CDR3 end, and the germline J gene provides the missing end. This chain joins TRBV19 and TRBJ2-2; either TRBD1 or TRBD2 may supply D (5 bases each). The CDR3 is 16 amino acids. V was cut by 4 bases and J by 4 bases, with 16 bases left in between. Germline CDR1 is LNHDA and CDR2 is SQIVND (reference sequence). Here the CDR3 reads CASSTLFAGSTGELFF. The CDR3 bases that were read are TGTGCCAGTAGTACCCTGTTTGCAGGGAGCACCGGGGAG.

Ten or more counts support this clone. Read data end 3 residues before the CDR3 end; the end is taken from the germline J gene. The gene calls are TRBV12-3 or TRBV12-4 and TRBJ1-1, with no clear D. The CDR3 is 14 residues long. Trimming took off 6 bases at V and 6 bases at J, with 17 bases between the two ends. The DNA read from the CDR3 is TGTGCCAGCAGCCCCTCTATCCTGATTCCTGAA. Translated, it gives CASSPSILIPE. The complete CDR3 protein is CASSPSILIPEAFF.

This clone was detected ten times or more. The read ends 3 residues before the CDR3 terminus; that terminus is restored from the germline J gene. The chain combines TRBV5-1 with TRBJ1-2, with TRBD1 identical over 10 bases. This CDR3 has 15 residues. V lost 5 bases and J lost 4; bases outside the gene matches: 8. Germline values: CDR1 SGHRS, CDR2 YFSETQ. The covered CDR3 bases are TGCGCCAGCAGTTCCGGACAGGGGGGAACCTATGGC. It encodes CASSSGQGGTYG. The whole CDR3 reads CASSSGQGGTYGYTF. Full variable domain (rest looked up from reference TRBV5-1 and TRBJ1-2): KAGVTQTPRYLIKTRGQQVTLSCSPISGHRSVSWYQQTPGQGLQFLFEYFSETQRNKGNFPGRFSGRQFSNSRSEMNVSTLELGDSALYLCASSSGQGGTYGYTFGSGTRLTVV.

This clone was found many times. The CDR3 loop is CASSLGVAGALTDTQYF. CDR3 bases read: TGTGCCAGCAGTTTAGGGGTAGCGGGAGCTTTAACAGATACG. This chain links TRBV12-3 or TRBV12-4 with TRBJ2-3, with 9 bases fitting TRBD2. The read halts 3 residues ahead of the CDR3 end, with the missing end drawn from the germline J gene. The length of the CDR3 is 17 residues. The V and J ends lost 1 base and 3 bases, in that order; junction bases with no gene match: 8.

Ten or more counts support this clone. The read ends 3 residues early relative to the CDR3; the germline J gene fills the gap. The J gene is TRBJ2-7, the V gene TRBV20-1; D possibly corresponds to TRBD1 (5 bases). The germline gives CDR1 DFQATT, CDR2 SNEGSKA (reference sequence). Trimming left V 5 bases short and J 3 bases short, with 11 bases between. This CDR3 contains 12 residues. The CDR3 loop is CSADSSGYEQYF. CDR3 DNA (partial): TGCAGTGCTGACAGCTCAGGCTACGAG.

This clone was found many times. The read terminates 3 residues before the CDR3 end, so the remaining end is supplied by the germline J gene. This sequence joins TRBV23-1 and TRBJ2-3; 11 positions agree with TRBD2. TRBV23-1 carries the ORF label, with uncertain function. V shed 0 bases and J 8 bases; nucleotides not matched to a gene: 13. This CDR3 is 18 amino acids long. The CDR3 loop is CASSQSTGGTSGRGTQYF. The DNA read from the CDR3 is TGCGCCAGCAGTCAATCAACAGGGGGGACTAGCGGTCGGGGTACG.

This clone was recorded many times. With the read ending 3 residues before the CDR3 end, the germline J gene is used to fill in that end. The J gene is TRBJ1-2, the V gene TRBV20-1, with TRBD1 as a possible D gene (5 bases). V lost 2 bases and J 4 bases, leaving 8 bases between the germline ends. Germline assignment: CDR1 DFQATT and CDR2 SNEGSKA (reference sequence). This CDR3 has 12 amino acids. The sequenced part of the CDR3 DNA is TGCAGTGCTAGAAGGGGCGGCTATGGC. Its translation: CSARRGGYG. The entire CDR3 protein is CSARRGGYGYTF.

Comment on this clone: The read gets to within 3 residues of the CDR3 end, and the germline J gene fills in the rest. The chain is built from TRBV20-1 and TRBJ1-2; D gene ambiguous. CDR1 is DFQATT, CDR2 SNEGSKA, per germline (reference sequence). With 1 base removed from V and 5 bases from J, the gap between germline ends came to 20 bases. CDR3 length equals 16 residues. The CDR3 region is CSARAVSRRAPYGYTF. The CDR3 DNA, read in part, is TGCAGTGCTAGAGCCGTCTCTCGTCGCGCGCCGTATGGC.

This clone has only a few counts. The junction does not match germline at one end; this may be a read error. The CDR3 end lies 3 residues beyond the end of the read and is filled in from the germline J gene. Different DNA sequences within this sample yield the same CDR3. V and J are TRBV19 and TRBJ1-4, with D unresolved. The germline V gene has CDR1 LNHDA and CDR2 SQIVND (reference sequence). This CDR3 is built from 14 residues. The covered CDR3 bases are TGTGCCAGCAGTAGGCAGGCAACTAATGAAAAA. Its protein product is CASSRQATNEK. The whole CDR3 reads CASSRQATNEKLFF. The whole variable domain, filled in from reference TRBV19 and TRBJ1-4, reads DGGITQSPKYLFRKEGQNVTLSCEQNLNHDAMYWYRQDPGQGLRLIYYSQIVNDFQKGDIAEGYSVSREKKESFPLTVTSAQKNPTAFYLCASSRQATNEKLFFGSGTQLSVL.

The sample holds many counts of this clone. Sequencing ends 3 residues short of the CDR3 end; the germline J gene provides the rest. The J gene is TRBJ2-7, the V gene TRBV28, with TRBD2 matching over 8 bases. Germline loops: CDR1 MDHEN, CDR2 SYDVKM. This CDR3 contains 14 residues. The J segment lost 1 base and the V segment lost 11 bases, leaving 10 bases of the junction unmatched. The part of the CDR3 DNA that was read is TGTGCCCACCGGGGGGGCGGGAGATCCTACGAG. Translating it yields CAHRGGGRSYE. The full CDR3 protein reads CAHRGGGRSYEQYF.

This clone came up many times. The CDR3 extends 3 residues past the end of the read, so its final part is completed from the germline J gene. The chain links TRBV7-2 to TRBJ2-1; D is uncertain. V lost 4 bases and J lost 6, with 7 bases in between. Germline V gives CDR1 SGHTA, CDR2 FQGNSA. The CDR3 runs to 12 residues. The chain's CDR3 is CASSYVGNEQFF. The covered CDR3 bases are TGTGCCAGCAGCTACGTCGGCAATGAG. Filled out from reference TRBV7-2 and TRBJ2-1, the complete variable domain reads GAGVSQSPSNKVTEKGKDVELRCDPISGHTALYWYRQSLGQGLEFLIYFQGNSAPDKSGLPSDRFSAERTGGSVSTLTIQRTQQEDSAVYLCASSYVGNEQFFGPGTRLTVL.